These 9 T cell receptor beta chains originate from one sample sequenced in a study of metastatic and nonmetastatic thyroid tumors. From the PCR reads, TCRdb re-called clones with MiXCR. The profile shows 20,000 to 25,000 clones, 20% to 25% of them singletons. Among the patients, none had received any treatment before thyroid surgery. The source material was adjacent normal tissue. These receptors were taken from a female donor with papillary thyroid cancer or a benign thyroid nodule (not recorded which). Some clones in this sample may be carry-over from other donors' samples.

The CDR3 spells CASSPPDVLRRNEQFF. CDR3 DNA: TGTGCCAGCAGCCCCCCCGATGTTCTTAGACGGAATGAGCAGTTCTTC. The J gene is TRBJ2-1, the V gene TRBV11-2; D is unclear. Germline V gene lookup returns CDR1 SGHAT and CDR2 FQNNGV. CDR3 length equals 16 residues. V lost 5 bases to trimming and J lost 7 bases, with 21 bases between them.

This clone was detected many times. Here the CDR3 reads CASSMRDRSNQPQHF. CDR3 nucleotides: TGTGCCAGTAGTATGCGGGACAGAAGTAATCAGCCCCAGCATTTT. J is TRBJ1-5 and V is TRBV19; 7 positions agree with TRBD1. V dropped 3 bases and J dropped 4; count of bases not matched to a gene: 6. Germline V gene sequence: CDR1 LNHDA, CDR2 SQIVND (reference sequence). The CDR3 consists of 15 residues.

The table lists this clone with many counts. The genes are TRBV16 and TRBJ1-5; TRBD1 might be the D (6 bases). The length of the CDR3 is 13 residues. Trimming cost V 5 bases and J 4 bases, with 9 bases left between them. Looked up from germline, CDR1 is KGHSY and CDR2 is FQNENV. CDR3 coding DNA: TGTGCCAGCAGCGGACAGCCGAATCAGCCCCAGCATTTT. Translation: CASSGQPNQPQHF.

This clone appeared many times. This chain connects TRBV20-1 to TRBJ2-7, with D tentatively TRBD1 (7 bases). This CDR3 has 15 residues. The germline CDR1 and CDR2 sequences are DFQATT and SNEGSKA (reference sequence). V lost 3 bases and J 7 bases, leaving 22 bases between the germline ends. This CDR3 is CSASSSQGGSREQYF. The CDR3 DNA follows: TGCAGTGCTAGTTCCTCCCAGGGGGGATCGCGGGAGCAGTACTTC.

V and J are TRBV11-3 and TRBJ2-3, with D perhaps assigned TRBD1 or TRBD2 (6 bases each). CDR1 and CDR2 (germline): SGHNT, YENEEA. The CDR3 has 15 amino acids. V lost 5 bases and J 6 bases, leaving 18 bases between the germline ends. The CDR3 spells CASSPRPWRGDTQYF. In DNA form, the CDR3 reads TGTGCCAGCAGCCCCAGACCATGGAGGGGGGATACGCAGTATTTT.

This clone was seen at least ten times. The chain is built from TRBV15 and TRBJ2-3, with D tentatively TRBD2 (5 bases). The CDR3 spans 12 residues. The germline V and J ends were trimmed by 4 bases and 6 bases, with 8 bases remaining between them. Germline lookup yields CDR1 LNHNV and CDR2 YYDKDF (reference sequence). CDR3 coding DNA: TGTGCCACCAGCACCCGAGGGGATACGCAGTATTTT. Translated, it gives CATSTRGDTQYF. The full variable domain, in which reference TRBV15 and TRBJ2-3 provide the parts outside the CDR3, is DAMVIQNPRYQVTQFGKPVTLSCSQTLNHNVMYWYQQKSSQAPKLLFHYYDKDFNNEADTPDNFQSRRPNTSFCFLDIRSPGLGDTAMYLCATSTRGDTQYFGPGTRLTVL.

The V gene is TRBV20-1, the J gene TRBJ2-7; D ambiguous. The germline gives CDR1 DFQATT, CDR2 SNEGSKA (reference sequence). The CDR3 has 15 residues. V lost 3 bases to trimming and J lost 5 bases, with 20 bases between them. For the CDR3, the DNA is TGCAGTGCTAGGAACTCGAACCTTAGGGTGAACGAGCAGTACTTC. It specifies CSARNSNLRVNEQYF.

This clone was recorded many times. The chain has TRBV5-1 and TRBJ2-2; D not certain. From germline, CDR1 is SGHRS and CDR2 YFSETQ. Trimming cost V 0 bases and J 0 bases, with 6 bases left between them. The CDR3 has 15 amino acids. CDR3 sequence reads: CASSLETANTGELFF. The CDR3, as DNA: TGCGCCAGCAGCTTGGAGACGGCGAACACCGGGGAGCTGTTTTTT. The variable domain in full, with the rest retrieved from reference TRBV5-1 and TRBJ2-2, is KAGVTQTPRYLIKTRGQQVTLSCSPISGHRSVSWYQQTPGQGLQFLFEYFSETQRNKGNFPGRFSGRQFSNSRSEMNVSTLELGDSALYLCASSLETANTGELFFGEGSRLTVL.

In this sample, this clone turned up many times. This chain joins TRBV19 and TRBJ1-4; tentative D call: TRBD1 (5 bases). The germline CDR1 and CDR2 sequences are LNHDA and SQIVND (reference sequence). The CDR3 is 13 amino acids. The V gene lost 6 bases and the J gene lost 7 bases, with 12 bases spanning the gap. The CDR3, as DNA: TGTGCCAGTAGGGGCAGGGAGGCTGAAAAACTGTTTTTT. It is translated as CASRGREAEKLFF.